This TCR beta chain was recovered during a study of blood T cell repertoires in COVID-19. In the original workflow: Quantification of nucleated cells was approximated via reference gene primer amplification. TCRdb keeps only in-frame clones here, not all; method: immunoSEQ multiplex PCR. The V and J calls and the clone size are those of that table, but D and trimming were determined from the DNA. The sample shows some 45,000 clones, around 90% of them seen only once. The CDR3 sequence is 17 residues long. CDR1 and CDR2 from the germline V gene are SGHKS and YYEKEE (reference sequence). V was pared by 0 bases and J by 4 bases, with 20 bases between.

The V gene is TRBV5-5, the J gene TRBJ2-7, with a possible D match to TRBD1 (7 bases). The sequence derives from a man in his 70s with active COVID-19. The sample consisted of peripheral blood. DNA of the CDR3: TGTGCCAGCAGCTTGGCGCCGGGACAGTGGGACTCGTACGAGCAGTACTTC. It specifies CASSLAPGQWDSYEQYF.